This entry concerns a single T cell receptor (beta chain). Its target is not known. The method was immunoSEQ multiplex PCR; TCRdb's version includes in-frame clones alone and lacks a portion of them. In the table there are about 82,000 clones, roughly 70% of which are singletons. This record belongs to a study of radiotherapy plus CTLA-4 blockade in lung cancer. Study observations and caveats: The best predictor of response was reported to be early blood T cell clone dynamics, with interferon-beta. After treatment with radiotherapy plus ipilimumab, TCR clones that came from the tumor expanded in blood.

Patients in the study, people with chemo-refractory metastatic non-small-cell lung cancer, received focal radiation plus ipilimumab CTLA-4 blockade. Germline V gene sequence: CDR1 SGHAT, CDR2 FQDESV (reference sequence). The ends lost 5 bases at V and 4 bases at J; junction bases unmatched: 6. The CDR3 has 14 residues. The sequence was collected from a human donor with non-small cell lung cancer that progressed on radiotherapy plus ipilimumab. The sample consisted of peripheral blood, taken from a patient treated with radiotherapy plus ipilimumab. The V and J genes are TRBV11-1 and TRBJ2-7; 9 bases align to TRBD1. The CDR3 sequence: CASSPRDREYEQYF. The DNA for the CDR3 is TGTGCCAGCAGCCCAAGGGACAGGGAATACGAGCAGTACTTC.